The rows below give T cell receptor beta chains drawn from one sample of a study of OX40 agonist ivuxolimab in advanced cancers. Measured with immunoSEQ multiplex PCR; TCRdb has only the in-frame clones, and not every one. The sample records around 35,000 clones, about 85% being singletons. The sequences come from CD4+ or CD8+ T cells sorted from blood, collected in a trial of the OX40 agonist ivuxolimab. Receptor source: an adult with an advanced solid tumor such as melanoma, head and neck, liver or kidney cancer. Both conserved end residues are part of each CDR3. The D gene is left open where the match is weak. Clone size is stated in some rows and not others, as once, few, many or a class when expanded.

V,size,J,D,DNA,CDR3
TRBV28,.,TRBJ1-5,.,TGTGCCAGCAGGGAACATAAAGGAGGGGCGCAGCCCCAGCATTTT,CASREHKGGAQPQHF
TRBV7-8,.,TRBJ2-7,TRBD2,TGTGCCAGCAGCTTACTGGGGACTAGCGGTTATACCGGCTCCTACGAGCAGTACTTC,CASSLLGTSGYTGSYEQYF
TRBV19,once,TRBJ2-6,.,TGTGCCAGTAGTTACGGACGTAGCTCTGGGGCCAACGTCCTGACTTTC,CASSYGRSSGANVLTF
TRBV5-1,.,TRBJ2-7,.,TGCGCCAGCAGCCCGGAGGGGGGGACCTACGAGCAGTACTTC,CASSPEGGTYEQYF
TRBV5-1,few,TRBJ1-2,.,TGCGCCAGCAGCCCGGACAGCATCTATGGCTACACCTTC,CASSPDSIYGYTF
TRBV10-1,.,TRBJ1-4,.,TGCGCCAGCAGTGACAGGGTTCGCGAAAAACTGTTTTTT,CASSDRVREKLFF
TRBV7-2,.,TRBJ2-3,.,TGTGCCAGCAGCTTAGGAGGCCTAGCGTATACAGATACGCAGTATTTT,CASSLGGLAYTDTQYF
TRBV19,.,TRBJ2-1,.,TGTGCCAGTAGTTCAGGGACTTACAATGAGCAGTTCTTC,CASSSGTYNEQFF
TRBV7-9,.,TRBJ1-2,.,TGTGCCAGCAGCGGACCGATGAATTATGGCTACACCTTC,CASSGPMNYGYTF
TRBV6-1,once,TRBJ2-2,.,TGTGCCACCGAGAACCTAACCGGGGAGCTGTTTTTT,CATENLTGELFF
TRBV18,.,TRBJ2-7,TRBD1,TGTGCCAGCTCACCATCGGCGACAGGGCTCGAGCAGTACTTC,CASSPSATGLEQYF
TRBV5-1,once,TRBJ1-1,TRBD1,TGCGCCAGCAGCTTGGGCCTACAGGGGGGCACTGAAGCTTTCTTT,CASSLGLQGGTEAFF
TRBV19,once,TRBJ2-3,.,TGTGCCAGTAGTATGTCCCCCTACCATACGCAGTATTTT,CASSMSPYHTQYF
TRBV15,.,TRBJ2-3,.,TGTGCCACCAGCGGTGGGGGGAGCACAGATACGCAGTATTTT,CATSGGGSTDTQYF
TRBV5-1,once,TRBJ2-3,.,TGCGCCAGCAGGCGGCAGCCCACAGATACGCAGTATTTT,CASRRQPTDTQYF
TRBV14,.,TRBJ2-3,.,TGTGCCAGCAGCCGAGATACAGGTTTCGGCACAGATACGCAGTATTTT,CASSRDTGFGTDTQYF
TRBV7-9,.,TRBJ1-2,.,TGTGCCAGCAGCTTAAGGGAGGGCTATGGCTACACCTTC,CASSLREGYGYTF
TRBV2,.,TRBJ2-1,.,TGTGCCAGCAGTGTAACCGAACCCTCCTCCTACAATGAGCAGTTCTTC,CASSVTEPSSYNEQFF
TRBV18,.,TRBJ1-3,.,TGTGCCAGCTCACCAAAGCGGGATAACACCATATATTTT,CASSPKRDNTIYF
TRBV25-1,few,TRBJ2-7,.,TGTGCCAGCAGTGAATATGGCTCCGGACAGTGGTACGAGCAGTACTTC,CASSEYGSGQWYEQYF
TRBV7-3,.,TRBJ1-2,TRBD1,TGTGCCAGCAGCTCCGGACAGGGAAACTATGGCTACACCTTC,CASSSGQGNYGYTF
TRBV6-1,.,TRBJ2-2,.,TGTGCCAGCAGTGCCGTCCCGGGACCGATCCCCACCGGGGAGCTGTTTTTT,CASSAVPGPIPTGELFF
TRBV19,.,TRBJ1-4,.,TGTGCCGGGTCTCCCCCCGGGAGTGAAAAACTGTTTTTT,CAGSPPGSEKLFF
TRBV6-1,.,TRBJ2-7,.,TGTGCCAGCAAGACCGTCGAGCAGTACTTC,CASKTVEQYF
TRBV19,.,TRBJ1-6,.,TGTGCCACAAAGAGTAATTCACCCCTCCACTTT,CATKSNSPLHF
TRBV5-1,.,TRBJ2-7,.,TGCGCCAGCAGCTCCGGACTTACCCAAGGGGTGTACTACGAGCAGTACTTC,CASSSGLTQGVYYEQYF
TRBV19,.,TRBJ2-3,TRBD2,TGTGCCAGTACCCGGGTCGGCGGGGCGGGAGCAGATACGCAGTATTTT,CASTRVGGAGADTQYF
TRBV7-9,.,TRBJ2-1,.,TGTGCCAGCAGGGAAAGACCGGGACTGAGCGGTGAGCAGTTCTTC,CASRERPGLSGEQFF
TRBV29-1,.,TRBJ1-2,TRBD1,TGCAGCGTTGAAGATCCGGGACAGGGGGCGACGGGCTATGGCTACACCTTC,CSVEDPGQGATGYGYTF